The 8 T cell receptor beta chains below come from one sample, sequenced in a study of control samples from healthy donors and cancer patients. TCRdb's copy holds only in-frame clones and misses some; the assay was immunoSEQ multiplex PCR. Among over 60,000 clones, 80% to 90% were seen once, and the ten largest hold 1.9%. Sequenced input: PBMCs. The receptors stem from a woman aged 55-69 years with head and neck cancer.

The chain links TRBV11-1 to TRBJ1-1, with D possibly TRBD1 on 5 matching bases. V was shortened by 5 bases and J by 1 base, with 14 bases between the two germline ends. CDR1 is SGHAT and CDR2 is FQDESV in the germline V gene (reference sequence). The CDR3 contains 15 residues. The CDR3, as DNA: TGTGCCAGCAGCGCCCGGCCAGGGCGGAACACTGAAGCTTTCTTT. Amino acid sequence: CASSARPGRNTEAFF.

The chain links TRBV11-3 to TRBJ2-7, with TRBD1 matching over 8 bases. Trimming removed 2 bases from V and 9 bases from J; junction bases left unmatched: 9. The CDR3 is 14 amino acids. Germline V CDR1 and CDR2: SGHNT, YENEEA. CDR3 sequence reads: CASSLRQGPRWQYF. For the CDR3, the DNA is TGTGCCAGCAGCTTAAGACAGGGGCCACGGTGGCAGTACTTC.

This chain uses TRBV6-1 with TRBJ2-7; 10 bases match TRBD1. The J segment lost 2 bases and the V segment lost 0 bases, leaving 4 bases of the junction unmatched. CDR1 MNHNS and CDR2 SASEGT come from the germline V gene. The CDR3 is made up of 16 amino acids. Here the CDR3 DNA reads TGTGCCAGCAGTGAAGCCGGGACAGGGGCACCCTACGAGCAGTACTTC. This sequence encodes CASSEAGTGAPYEQYF.

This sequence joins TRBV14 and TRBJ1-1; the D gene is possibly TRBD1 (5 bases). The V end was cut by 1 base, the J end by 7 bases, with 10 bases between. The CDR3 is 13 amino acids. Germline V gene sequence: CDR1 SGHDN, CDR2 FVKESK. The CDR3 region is CASSQARGSEAFF. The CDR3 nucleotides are TGTGCCAGCAGCCAAGCACGGGGGAGTGAAGCTTTCTTT.

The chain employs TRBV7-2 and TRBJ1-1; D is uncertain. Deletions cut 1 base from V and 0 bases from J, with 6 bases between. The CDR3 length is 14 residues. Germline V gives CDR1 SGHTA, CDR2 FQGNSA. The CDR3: CASSLVRMNTEAFF. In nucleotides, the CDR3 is TGTGCCAGCAGCTTAGTACGGATGAACACTGAAGCTTTCTTT.

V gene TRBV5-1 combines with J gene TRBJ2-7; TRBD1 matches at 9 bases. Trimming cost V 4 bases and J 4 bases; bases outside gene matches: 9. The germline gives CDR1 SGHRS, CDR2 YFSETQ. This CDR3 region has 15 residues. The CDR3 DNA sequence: TGCGCCAGCAGCAGCCCGGGACAGGGACGGTACGAGCAGTACTTC. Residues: CASSSPGQGRYEQYF.

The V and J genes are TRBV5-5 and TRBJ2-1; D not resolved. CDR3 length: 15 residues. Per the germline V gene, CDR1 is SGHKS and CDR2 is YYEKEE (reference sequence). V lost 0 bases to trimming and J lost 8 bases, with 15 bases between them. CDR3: CASSLESPAIDEQFF. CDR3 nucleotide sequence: TGTGCCAGCAGCTTGGAGAGCCCGGCCATCGATGAGCAGTTCTTC.

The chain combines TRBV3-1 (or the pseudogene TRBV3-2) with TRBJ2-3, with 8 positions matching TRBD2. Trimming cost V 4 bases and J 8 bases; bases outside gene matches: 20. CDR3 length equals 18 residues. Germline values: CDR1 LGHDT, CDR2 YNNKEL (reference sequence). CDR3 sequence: CASSPPVTPSGLGGTQYF. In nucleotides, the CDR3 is TGTGCCAGCAGCCCCCCAGTAACCCCTAGCGGGTTAGGTGGTACGCAGTATTTT.